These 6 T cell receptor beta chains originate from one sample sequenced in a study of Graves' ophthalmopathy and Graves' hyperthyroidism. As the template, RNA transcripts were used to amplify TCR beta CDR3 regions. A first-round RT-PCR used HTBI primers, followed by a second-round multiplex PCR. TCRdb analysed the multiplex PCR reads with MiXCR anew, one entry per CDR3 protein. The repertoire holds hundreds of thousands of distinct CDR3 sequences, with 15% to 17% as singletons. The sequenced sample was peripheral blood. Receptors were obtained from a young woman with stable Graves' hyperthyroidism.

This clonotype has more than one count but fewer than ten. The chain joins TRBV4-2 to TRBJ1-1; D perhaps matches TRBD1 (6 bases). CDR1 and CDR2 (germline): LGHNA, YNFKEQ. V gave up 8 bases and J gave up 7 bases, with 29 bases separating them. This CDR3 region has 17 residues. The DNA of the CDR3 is TGTGCCAGCGAAAAATTGGGGGCCTCCGCAATTAGCGATGAAGCTTTCTTT. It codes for CASEKLGASAISDEAFF.

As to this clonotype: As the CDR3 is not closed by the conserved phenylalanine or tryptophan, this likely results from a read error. CDR3 DNA sequence: TGTGCCAGCAGCTTAACAGAGAATCAGCCCCAGCATTTG. This gives the protein CASSLTENQPQHL. The rearrangement links TRBV6-5 to TRBJ1-5; D gene ambiguous. Germline assignment: CDR1 MNHEY and CDR2 SVGAGI. The germline V and J ends were trimmed by 6 bases and 4 bases, with 10 bases remaining between them. CDR3 size: 13 residues.

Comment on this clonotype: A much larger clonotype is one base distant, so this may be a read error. The CDR3 bases are TGTGCCAGCAGCTTAATCGAACCAGGACCAAGGCAGTACTTC. Translation gives CASSLIEPGPRQYF. The rearrangement joins TRBV7-2 to TRBJ2-7; D unclear. Trimming took 2 bases from V and 9 from J, leaving 17 bases between them. CDR3 length: 14 amino acids. Germline CDR1 SGHTA, CDR2 FQGNSA. Full variable domain (rest looked up from reference TRBV7-2 and TRBJ2-7): GAGVSQSPSNKVTEKGKDVELRCDPISGHTALYWYRQSLGQGLEFLIYFQGNSAPDKSGLPSDRFSAERTGGSVSTLTIQRTQQEDSAVYLCASSLIEPGPRQYFGPGTRLTVT.

The CDR3 nucleotides are TGTGCCAGCAGCGGCTCGGGAGGGTCACCCCTCCACTTT. Its translation: CASSGSGGSPLHF. This chain joins TRBV11-1 and TRBJ1-6, with D uncertain. Per germline, CDR1 SGHAT and CDR2 FQDESV (reference sequence). Between the trimmed V and J ends, which lost 5 bases and 10 bases, there was a span of 12 bases. The CDR3 contains 13 residues.

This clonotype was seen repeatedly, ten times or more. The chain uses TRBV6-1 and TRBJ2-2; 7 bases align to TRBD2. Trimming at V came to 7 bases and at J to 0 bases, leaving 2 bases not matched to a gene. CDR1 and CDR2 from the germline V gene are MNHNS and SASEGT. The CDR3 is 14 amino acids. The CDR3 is CASTGGPNTGELFF. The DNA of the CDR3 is TGTGCCAGCACGGGGGGACCGAACACCGGGGAGCTGTTTTTT.

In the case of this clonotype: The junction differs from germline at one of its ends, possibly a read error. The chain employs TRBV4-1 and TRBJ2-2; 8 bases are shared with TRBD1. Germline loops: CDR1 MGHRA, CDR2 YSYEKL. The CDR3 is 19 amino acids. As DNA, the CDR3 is TGCGCCTGCAGCCAAGATCCCCTGGACAGGGCGAGTTTCGCCGGGGAGCTGTTTTTT. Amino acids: CACSQDPLDRASFAGELFF.